The clone carrying this T cell receptor beta chain appeared many times. Trimming shortened V by 3 bases and J by 10 bases, and 12 bases separated the two germline ends. The CDR3 totals 12 residues. From germline, CDR1 is LNHDA and CDR2 SQIVND (reference sequence). The data were obtained in a study of CD8+CD57+ T cells in acquired aplastic anemia. For the study at large: The study obtained an average of approximately 3 ug of DNA from sorted CD4+ and CD8+ cells.

Both TCR beta VDJ combination and CDR3 sequence profiling were carried out. Genomic DNA was the template for this profiling. MiXCR was run by TCRdb on the reads, yielding one entry per CDR3 protein. The data show approximately 380,000 distinct CDR3 sequences, under 80% seen once. This TCR derives from a human donor in good health, serving as a control. The sample was sorted CD4+, CD8+, or CD8+CD57+ T cells (not recorded which) from PBMCs. The J gene is TRBJ1-1, the V gene TRBV19; possibly TRBD1 for D (5 bases). The DNA of the CDR3 is TGTGCCAGTAGTATCCGGCGGGGGTTAGCTTTCTTT. Its translation: CASSIRRGLAFF.